This T cell receptor beta chain originates from a study of OX40 agonist ivuxolimab in advanced cancers. Background on the study: Ivuxolimab, an agonistic anti-OX40 (CD134) antibody, was given to patients. Patients were dosed intravenously with ivuxolimab at 0.01 to 10 mg/kg every 2 weeks. General study results and limits: Undetermined was the antigen specificity of the expanded peripheral T cells. Within 6 weeks, CD4+ and CD8+ blood T cells expanded clonally at 0.1 to 3.0 mg/kg.

Assay: immunoSEQ multiplex PCR; the TCRdb copy retains only in-frame clones and omits some. The table shows some 33,000 clones, with 82% occurring only once. About this clone itself: The antigen remains unidentified.

The CDR3 is made up of 14 amino acids. The germline CDR1 and CDR2 sequences are LNHDA and SQIVND (reference sequence). V lost 3 bases and J lost 4, with 12 bases in between. The genes are TRBV19 and TRBJ1-1; D is unresolved. Sequenced material: CD4+ or CD8+ T cells sorted from blood, taken in a trial of the OX40 agonist ivuxolimab. The receptor was isolated from an adult with an advanced solid tumor such as melanoma, head and neck, liver or kidney cancer. The CDR3 region has the DNA TGTGCCAGTAGTATTCTGGAGGGAATCACTGAAGCTTTCTTT. Amino acid sequence: CASSILEGITEAFF.